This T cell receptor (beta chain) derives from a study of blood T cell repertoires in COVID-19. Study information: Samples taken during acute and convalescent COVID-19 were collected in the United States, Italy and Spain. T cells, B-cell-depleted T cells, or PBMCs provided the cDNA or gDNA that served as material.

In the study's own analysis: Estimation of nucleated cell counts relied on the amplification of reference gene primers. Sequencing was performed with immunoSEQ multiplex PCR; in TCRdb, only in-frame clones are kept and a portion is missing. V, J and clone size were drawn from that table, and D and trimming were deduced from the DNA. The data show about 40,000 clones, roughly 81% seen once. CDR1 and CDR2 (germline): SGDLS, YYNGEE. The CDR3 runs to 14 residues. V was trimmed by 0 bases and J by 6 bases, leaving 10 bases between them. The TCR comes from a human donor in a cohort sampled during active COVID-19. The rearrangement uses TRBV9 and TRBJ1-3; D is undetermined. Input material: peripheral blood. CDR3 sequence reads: CASSVAIGENTIYF. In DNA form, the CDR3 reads TGTGCCAGCAGCGTAGCTATAGGAGAAAACACCATATATTTT.